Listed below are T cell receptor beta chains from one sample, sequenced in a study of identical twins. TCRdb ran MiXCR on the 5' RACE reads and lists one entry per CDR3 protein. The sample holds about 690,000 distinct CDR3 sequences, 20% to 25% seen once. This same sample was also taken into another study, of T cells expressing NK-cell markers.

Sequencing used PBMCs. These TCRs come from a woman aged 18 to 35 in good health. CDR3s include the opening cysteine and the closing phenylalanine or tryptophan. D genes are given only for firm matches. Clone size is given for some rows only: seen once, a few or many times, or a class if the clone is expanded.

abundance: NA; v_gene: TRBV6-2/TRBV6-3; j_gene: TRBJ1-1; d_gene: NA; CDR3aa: CASKEIDQNTEAFF; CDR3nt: TGTGCCAGCAAGGAGATAGACCAGAACACTGAAGCTTTCTTT
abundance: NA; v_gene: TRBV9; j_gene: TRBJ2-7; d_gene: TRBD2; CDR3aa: CASSVAAGGRKQYF; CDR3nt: TGTGCCAGCAGCGTAGCAGCGGGAGGGCGCAAGCAGTACTTC
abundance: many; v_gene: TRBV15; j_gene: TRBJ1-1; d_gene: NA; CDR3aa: CATSSPVSSNTEAFF; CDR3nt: TGTGCCACCAGCAGTCCTGTATCATCGAACACTGAAGCTTTCTTT
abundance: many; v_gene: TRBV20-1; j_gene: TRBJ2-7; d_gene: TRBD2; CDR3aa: CSALSGRRNEQYF; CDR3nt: TGCAGTGCCCTGAGCGGGAGACGTAACGAGCAGTACTTC
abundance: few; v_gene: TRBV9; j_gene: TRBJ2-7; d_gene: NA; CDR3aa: CASSVGPSGEQYF; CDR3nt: TGTGCCAGCAGCGTAGGACCCAGTGGCGAGCAGTACTTC
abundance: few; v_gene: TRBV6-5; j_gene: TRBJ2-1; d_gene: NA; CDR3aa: CASSSGRLVHEQFF; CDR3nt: TGTGCCAGCAGTTCGGGACGTCTTGTCCATGAGCAGTTCTTC
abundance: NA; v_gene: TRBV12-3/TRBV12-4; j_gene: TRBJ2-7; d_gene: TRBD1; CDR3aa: CASSLLFERRGNYEQYF; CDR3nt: TGTGCCAGCAGTTTATTGTTTGAACGCAGGGGGAACTACGAGCAGTACTTC
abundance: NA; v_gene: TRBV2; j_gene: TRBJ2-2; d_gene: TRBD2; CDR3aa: CASSAAGAGTGELFF; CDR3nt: TGTGCCAGCAGTGCAGCGGGAGCGGGCACCGGGGAGCTGTTTTTT
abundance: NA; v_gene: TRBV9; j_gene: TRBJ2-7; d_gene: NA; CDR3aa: CASSVDPSRGEQYF; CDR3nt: TGTGCCAGCAGCGTAGATCCCTCCCGGGGCGAGCAGTACTTC
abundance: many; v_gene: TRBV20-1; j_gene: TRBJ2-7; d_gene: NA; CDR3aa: CSARDLSYEQYF; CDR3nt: TGCAGTGCTAGAGACCTCTCCTACGAGCAGTACTTC
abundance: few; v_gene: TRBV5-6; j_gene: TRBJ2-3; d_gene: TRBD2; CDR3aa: CASSRRTSGVGTDTQYF; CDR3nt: TGTGCCAGCAGCAGAAGGACTAGCGGGGTCGGCACAGATACGCAGTATTTT
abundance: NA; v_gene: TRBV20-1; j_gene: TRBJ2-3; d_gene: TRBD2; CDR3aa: CSVSGLAELRVPDTQYF; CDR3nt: TGCAGTGTCTCGGGACTAGCGGAACTTAGGGTTCCAGATACGCAGTATTTT
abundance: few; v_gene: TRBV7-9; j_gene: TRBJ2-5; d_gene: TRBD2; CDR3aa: CASSDRLAGIVTQYF; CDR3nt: TGTGCCAGCAGCGATAGACTAGCGGGGATCGTGACCCAGTACTTC
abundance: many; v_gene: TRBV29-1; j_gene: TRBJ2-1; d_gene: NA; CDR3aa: CSVAGANEQFF; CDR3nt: TGCAGCGTTGCCGGGGCAAATGAGCAGTTCTTC
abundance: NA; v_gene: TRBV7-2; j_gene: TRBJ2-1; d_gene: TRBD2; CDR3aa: CASSFKGLAGAEQFF; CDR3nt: TGTGCCAGCAGCTTCAAAGGACTAGCGGGGGCTGAGCAGTTCTTC
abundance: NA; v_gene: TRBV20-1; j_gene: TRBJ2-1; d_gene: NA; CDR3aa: CSARGSGPSGFSYNEQFF; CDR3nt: TGCAGTGCTAGGGGATCCGGGCCATCCGGATTCTCCTACAATGAGCAGTTCTTC
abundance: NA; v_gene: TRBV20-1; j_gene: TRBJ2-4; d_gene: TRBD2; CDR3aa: CSARAGGQAKNIQYF; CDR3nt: TGCAGTGCTAGAGCGGGGGGGCAAGCCAAAAACATTCAGTACTTC
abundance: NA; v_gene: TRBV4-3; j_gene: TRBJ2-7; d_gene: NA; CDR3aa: CASSQAQGNEQYF; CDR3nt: TGCGCCAGCAGCCAAGCCCAGGGTAACGAGCAGTACTTC
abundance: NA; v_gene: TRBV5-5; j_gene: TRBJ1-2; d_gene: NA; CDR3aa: CASSFRTDGYTF; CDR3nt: TGTGCCAGCAGCTTTCGCACAGATGGCTACACCTTC
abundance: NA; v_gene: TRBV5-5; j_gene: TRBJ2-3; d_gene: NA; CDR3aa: CASSALFDRFTDTQYF; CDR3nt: TGTGCCAGCAGCGCCCTGTTCGACAGGTTCACAGATACGCAGTATTTT
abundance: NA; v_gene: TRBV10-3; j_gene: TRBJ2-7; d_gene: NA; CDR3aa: CAISGGLAGSYEQYF; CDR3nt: TGTGCCATCAGTGGTGGGCTAGCAGGCTCCTACGAGCAGTACTTC
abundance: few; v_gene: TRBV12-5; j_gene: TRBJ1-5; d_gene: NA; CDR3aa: CASGMIQDGTTGGQPQHF; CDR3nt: TGTGCTAGTGGGATGATACAAGACGGAACCACGGGGGGTCAGCCCCAGCATTTT
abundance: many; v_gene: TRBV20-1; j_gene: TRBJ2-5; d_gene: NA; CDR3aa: CSARARETQYF; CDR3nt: TGCAGTGCTAGGGCCCGGGAGACCCAGTACTTC
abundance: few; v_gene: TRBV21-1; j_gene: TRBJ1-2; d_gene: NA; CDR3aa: CASSKGVKGYTF; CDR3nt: TGTGCCAGCAGCAAAGGGGTAAAGGGCTACACCTTC
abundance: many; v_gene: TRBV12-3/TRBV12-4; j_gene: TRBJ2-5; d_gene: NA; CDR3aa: CASRSWAQETQYF; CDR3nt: TGTGCCAGCAGAAGCTGGGCTCAAGAGACCCAGTACTTC
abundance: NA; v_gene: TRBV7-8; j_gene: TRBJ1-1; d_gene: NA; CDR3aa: CASSLSQGTNTEAFF; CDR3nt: TGTGCCAGCAGCTTATCCCAGGGGACGAACACTGAAGCTTTCTTT
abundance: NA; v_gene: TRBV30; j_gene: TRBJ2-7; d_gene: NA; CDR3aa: CAWSVRWTTDEQYF; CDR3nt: TGTGCCTGGAGTGTGAGGTGGACCACGGACGAGCAGTACTTC
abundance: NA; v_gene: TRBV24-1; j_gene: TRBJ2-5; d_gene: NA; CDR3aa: CATSDRRFSETQYF; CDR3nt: TGTGCCACCAGTGATCGACGGTTTTCGGAGACCCAGTACTTC
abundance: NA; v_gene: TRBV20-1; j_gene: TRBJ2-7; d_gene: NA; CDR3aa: CSATGDGHSGEQYF; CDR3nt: TGCAGTGCTACCGGGGACGGCCACTCGGGCGAGCAGTACTTC
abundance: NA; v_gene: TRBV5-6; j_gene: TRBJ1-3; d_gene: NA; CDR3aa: CASAGSGNTIYF; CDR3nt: TGTGCCAGCGCCGGATCTGGAAACACCATATATTTT
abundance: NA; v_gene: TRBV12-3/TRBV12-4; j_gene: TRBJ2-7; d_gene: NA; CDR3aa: CASSPSASGRYEQYF; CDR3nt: TGTGCCAGCAGCCCCTCCGCGAGCGGCCGATACGAGCAGTACTTC
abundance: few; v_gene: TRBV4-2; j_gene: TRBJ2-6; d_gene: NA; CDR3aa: CASSQEGRGSSGANVLTF; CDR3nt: TGTGCCAGCAGCCAAGAAGGACGGGGAAGCTCTGGGGCCAACGTCCTGACTTTC
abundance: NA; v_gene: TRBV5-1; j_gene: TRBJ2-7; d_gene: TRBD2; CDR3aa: CASSLEWTSDEQYF; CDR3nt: TGCGCCAGCAGCTTGGAGTGGACTAGCGACGAGCAGTACTTC
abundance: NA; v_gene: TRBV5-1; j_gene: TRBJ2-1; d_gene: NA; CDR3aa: CASSPAVAGVDEQFF; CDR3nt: TGCGCCAGCAGCCCCGCGGTGGCAGGGGTCGATGAGCAGTTCTTC
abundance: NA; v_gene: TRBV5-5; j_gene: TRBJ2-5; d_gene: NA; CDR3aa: CASSYGNSLETQYF; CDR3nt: TGTGCCAGCAGCTACGGGAACAGTCTGGAGACCCAGTACTTC
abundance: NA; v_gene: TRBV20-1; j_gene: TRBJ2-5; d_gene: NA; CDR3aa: CSARPARGIQETQYF; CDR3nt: TGCAGTGCCCGACCTGCTAGGGGAATTCAAGAGACCCAGTACTTC
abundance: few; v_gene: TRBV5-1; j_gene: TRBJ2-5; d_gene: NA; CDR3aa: CASSGGPEETQYF; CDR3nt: TGCGCCAGCAGCGGAGGGCCAGAAGAGACCCAGTACTTC
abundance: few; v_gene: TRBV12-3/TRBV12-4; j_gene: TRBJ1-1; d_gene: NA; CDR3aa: CASRPPGTEAFF; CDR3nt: TGTGCCAGCAGACCTCCGGGCACTGAAGCTTTCTTT
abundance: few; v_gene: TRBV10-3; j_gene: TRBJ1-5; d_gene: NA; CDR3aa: CAISELAGSQPQHF; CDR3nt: TGTGCCATCAGTGAGTTAGCAGGGTCACAGCCCCAGCATTTT
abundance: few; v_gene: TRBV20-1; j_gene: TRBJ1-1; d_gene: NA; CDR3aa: CSAKRSASTEAFF; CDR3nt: TGCAGTGCTAAGAGGTCAGCTTCAACTGAAGCTTTCTTT
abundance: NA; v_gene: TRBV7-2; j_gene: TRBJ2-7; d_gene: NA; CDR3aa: CASSLAFGQPYEQYF; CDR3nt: TGTGCCAGCAGCTTAGCTTTCGGACAGCCTTACGAGCAGTACTTC
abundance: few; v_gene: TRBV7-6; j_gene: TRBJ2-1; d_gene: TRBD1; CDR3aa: CASSAGGQGAIPLF; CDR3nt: TGTGCCAGCAGCGCTGGGGGACAGGGGGCTATTCCTCTCTTC
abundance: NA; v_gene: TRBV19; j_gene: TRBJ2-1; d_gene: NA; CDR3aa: CASSTQGSGSYKEQFF; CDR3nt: TGTGCCAGTAGTACCCAGGGGTCAGGCTCCTACAAAGAGCAGTTCTTC
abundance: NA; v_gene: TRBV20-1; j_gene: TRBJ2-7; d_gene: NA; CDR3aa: CSAYHTSSYEQYF; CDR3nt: TGCAGTGCCTACCACACGAGCTCCTACGAGCAGTACTTC
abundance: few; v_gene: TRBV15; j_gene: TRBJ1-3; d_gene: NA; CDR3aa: CATSRDLGDTIYF; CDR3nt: TGTGCCACCAGCAGAGATTTGGGGGACACCATATATTTT
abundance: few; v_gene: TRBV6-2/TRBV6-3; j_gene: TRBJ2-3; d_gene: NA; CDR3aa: CASKSLPDTQYF; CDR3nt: TGTGCCAGCAAAAGCCTGCCAGATACGCAGTATTTT
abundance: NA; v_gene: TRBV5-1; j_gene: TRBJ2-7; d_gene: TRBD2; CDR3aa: CASRWTSATYEQYF; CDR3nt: TGCGCCAGCAGGTGGACTAGCGCGACCTACGAGCAGTACTTC
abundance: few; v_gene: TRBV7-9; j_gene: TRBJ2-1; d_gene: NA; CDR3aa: CASSPGISYNEQFF; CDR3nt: TGTGCCAGCAGCCCAGGTATCTCCTACAATGAGCAGTTCTTC
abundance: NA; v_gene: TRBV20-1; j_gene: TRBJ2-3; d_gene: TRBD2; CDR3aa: CSAERGDTQYF; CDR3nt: TGCAGTGCTGAGCGGGGAGATACGCAGTATTTT